What follows are 22 T cell receptor beta chains derived from one specimen sequenced in a study of T-cell reconstitution after alpha-beta-depleted transplantation in children. Library preparation (for TCRbeta) was performed with unique molecular identifiers. TCRdb independently ran MiXCR on the PCR reads; one entry per CDR3 protein. The data hold more than 400,000 distinct CDR3 sequences, with approximately 42% observed a single time. The sample consisted of PBMCs, taken before TCRalphabeta/CD19-depleted stem cell transplant. These receptors originate from a girl aged 2 to 9 with aplastic anemia, due to receive a stem cell transplant.

This clonotype was detected a few times. J is TRBJ2-6 and V is TRBV27; 7 nucleotides line up with TRBD1. The CDR3 sequence is 17 residues long. The V segment lost 6 bases and the J segment 0 bases; nucleotides outside the gene matches: 8. Germline V gives CDR1 MNHEY, CDR2 SMNVEV (reference sequence). The CDR3 spells CASSRTGPLSGANVLTF. The CDR3 DNA reads as TGTGCCAGCAGCCGGACAGGACCCCTCTCTGGGGCCAACGTCCTGACTTTC. Looking up the rest from reference TRBV27 and TRBJ2-6 gives the full variable domain: EAQVTQNPRYLITVTGKKLTVTCSQNMNHEYMSWYRQDPGLGLRQIYYSMNVEVTDKGDVPEGYKVSRKEKRNFPLILESPSPNQTSLYFCASSRTGPLSGANVLTFGAGSRLTVL.

The chain links TRBV18 to TRBJ2-5; TRBD1 aligns across 8 bases. Germline CDR1 and CDR2: KGHSH and LQKENI. With 2 bases clipped from V and 3 bases from J, the junction kept 5 bases outside the gene matches. The CDR3 has 15 residues. CDR3 sequence reads: CASSPSGGIEETQYF. The CDR3, as DNA: TGTGCCAGCTCACCATCAGGGGGCATAGAAGAGACCCAGTACTTC.

V is TRBV7-2 and J is TRBJ1-2, with 9 bases fitting TRBD1. This CDR3 has 14 residues. With V trimmed by 2 bases and J by 8 bases, 6 bases remained unmatched. Germline V lookup: CDR1 SGHTA, CDR2 FQGNSA. The CDR3 DNA reads TGTGCCAGCAGCTTAAGACAGGGGGTTCGCGGCTACACCTTC. It specifies CASSLRQGVRGYTF.

This clonotype turned up a few times. The genes are TRBV12-3 or TRBV12-4 and TRBJ2-1; D may be TRBD2 (5 bases). Trimming pared 3 bases from V and 0 bases from J, leaving 12 bases between. This CDR3 has 16 residues. CDR3 in DNA: TGTGCCAGCAGTTTCAGTGGCGGGCGCTCCTACAATGAGCAGTTCTTC. This gives the protein CASSFSGGRSYNEQFF.

This clonotype has a handful of counts. This chain links TRBV5-1 with TRBJ1-1; D call uncertain. The CDR3 is 13 amino acids. Trimming took off 0 bases at V and 3 bases at J, with 6 bases between the two ends. Germline lookup yields CDR1 SGHRS and CDR2 YFSETQ. CDR3 sequence reads: CASSLDSHTEAFF. The CDR3 coding sequence is TGCGCCAGCAGCTTGGATTCCCACACTGAAGCTTTCTTT.

The chain has TRBV5-1 and TRBJ1-2, with D uncertain. The CDR3 sequence is 14 residues long. Germline V gene data show CDR1 as SGHRS and CDR2 as YFSETQ. V was cut by 6 bases and J by 2 bases, with 14 bases left in between. The chain's CDR3 is CASNRASGNYGYTF. CDR3 DNA: TGCGCCAGCAATAGGGCCTCGGGAAACTATGGCTACACCTTC. The full variable domain, rest sourced from reference TRBV5-1 and TRBJ1-2, is KAGVTQTPRYLIKTRGQQVTLSCSPISGHRSVSWYQQTPGQGLQFLFEYFSETQRNKGNFPGRFSGRQFSNSRSEMNVSTLELGDSALYLCASNRASGNYGYTFGSGTRLTVV.

The rearrangement joins TRBV7-2 to TRBJ2-1; perhaps TRBD1 as D (6 bases). There are 14 residues in the CDR3. Germline-derived CDR1 and CDR2 are SGHTA and FQGNSA. With 5 bases removed from V and 9 bases from J, the gap between germline ends came to 17 bases. CDR3 bases: TGTGCCAGCAGCCGGGACAAGCAATACGGTGAGCAGTTCTTC. This sequence encodes CASSRDKQYGEQFF.

This clonotype was seen once. The chain has TRBV7-8 and TRBJ1-2; 8 bases agree with TRBD1. The germline V gene encodes CDR1 SGHVS and CDR2 FQNEAQ. V was pared by 3 bases and J by 7 bases, with 1 base of the junction left unmatched. The CDR3 sequence is 12 residues long. The CDR3 reads CASSFDRGGYTF. DNA for the CDR3: TGTGCCAGCAGCTTCGACAGGGGTGGCTACACCTTC.

Only a few counts were recorded for this clonotype. The chain couples TRBV29-1 to TRBJ2-2; TRBD1 matches at 8 bases. This CDR3 is built from 14 residues. Looked up from germline, CDR1 is SQVTM and CDR2 is ANQGSEA. The ends lost 5 bases at V and 0 bases at J; junction bases unmatched: 2. The CDR3, as DNA: TGCAGCGTTTTGACAGGGGCGAACACCGGGGAGCTGTTTTTT. It codes for CSVLTGANTGELFF.

This clonotype has more than one count but fewer than ten. The chain combines TRBV7-3 with TRBJ2-3; TRBD1 is a possible D gene (6 bases). Germline CDR1 reads SGHTA; CDR2 reads FQGTGA. Trimming pared 2 bases from V and 0 bases from J, leaving 9 bases between. CDR3 size: 15 residues. The CDR3 nucleotides are TGTGCCAGCAGCTTACAGGGGTTTAGCACAGATACGCAGTATTTT. This encodes CASSLQGFSTDTQYF.

The chain is built from TRBV12-3 or TRBV12-4 and TRBJ2-5, with 10 positions matching TRBD2. The CDR3 sequence is 17 residues long. After removal of 3 bases from V and 5 bases from J, the junction contained 12 bases not matched to a gene. CDR3 residues: CASSFLASGSSQETQYF. As DNA, the CDR3 is TGTGCCAGCAGTTTTTTAGCTAGCGGGAGTTCGCAGGAGACCCAGTACTTC.

The rearrangement joins TRBV7-9 to TRBJ2-4; unclear D gene. Looked up from germline, CDR1 is SEHNR and CDR2 is FQNEAQ (reference sequence). The V end was cut by 0 bases, the J end by 8 bases, with 11 bases between. The CDR3 sequence is 14 residues long. The CDR3: CASSLAGSHDIQYF. For the CDR3, the DNA is TGTGCCAGCAGCTTAGCGGGGTCTCACGACATTCAGTACTTC.

The chain employs TRBV6-1 and TRBJ2-1; D remains ambiguous. This CDR3 is built from 14 residues. V was clipped by 2 bases and J by 10 bases, with 15 bases between them. CDR1 MNHNS and CDR2 SASEGT come from the germline V gene. In DNA, the CDR3 is TGTGCCAGCAGTGAATTTTTCTCAGTGGGCGAGCAGTTCTTC. Translated: CASSEFFSVGEQFF.

The genes are TRBV7-6 and TRBJ1-1, with 7 bases aligning to TRBD1. This CDR3 comprises 14 residues. V lost 3 bases, J lost 5 bases, and 6 bases stayed unmatched. From germline, CDR1 is SGHVS and CDR2 FNYEAQ. Here the CDR3 reads CASSFTGEGTEAFF. CDR3 in DNA: TGTGCCAGCAGCTTTACAGGGGAAGGGACTGAAGCTTTCTTT.

The gene calls are TRBV6-1 and TRBJ2-1, with 14 bases that match TRBD2. V lost 4 bases to trimming and J lost 6 bases; unmatched junction nucleotides: 11. CDR1 is MNHNS and CDR2 is SASEGT in the germline V gene. CDR3 length: 18 residues. DNA for the CDR3: TGTGCCAGCAGTGTCCTCCTCCCGACTAGCGGGAGGGCCAATGAGCAGTTCTTC. Amino acids: CASSVLLPTSGRANEQFF.

The gene calls are TRBV12-3 or TRBV12-4 and TRBJ2-3; 13 nucleotides agree with TRBD2. The ends lost 5 bases at V and 2 bases at J; junction bases unmatched: 7. This CDR3 has 17 amino acids. Written as DNA, the CDR3 is TGTGCCAGCAGTCCCAGACTAGCGGGAGGACTCACAGATACGCAGTATTTT. Translation gives CASSPRLAGGLTDTQYF.

This clonotype has a count of ten or more. The genes are TRBV7-3 and TRBJ2-3, with 7 nucleotides matching TRBD2. Trimming cost V 0 bases and J 1 base; bases outside gene matches: 10. CDR3 size: 18 residues. Germline values: CDR1 SGHTA, CDR2 FQGTGA. DNA of the CDR3: TGTGCCAGCAGCTTAACGTTAGGGGCTAGCGGTCGCACAGATACGCAGTATTTT. Encoded protein: CASSLTLGASGRTDTQYF.

This clonotype turned up a few times. J is TRBJ2-3 and V is TRBV20-1; D ambiguous. Germline CDR1 and CDR2: DFQATT and SNEGSKA (reference sequence). Trimming removed 5 bases at V and 4 bases at J, with 4 bases between. This CDR3 has 10 amino acids. CDR3 region: CSASADTQYF. CDR3 DNA: TGCAGTGCTTCCGCAGATACGCAGTATTTT.

This clonotype was observed a handful of times. The gene calls are TRBV29-1 and TRBJ2-7; 8 bases are shared with TRBD1. V trimming: 6 bases; J trimming: 6 bases; junction bases outside the gene matches: 7. The CDR3 covers 12 residues. The germline V gene encodes CDR1 SQVTM and CDR2 ANQGSEA. CDR3 sequence (DNA): TGCAGCGTAACCAGGACAGGGTCCGAGCAGTACTTC. It encodes CSVTRTGSEQYF.

In this sample, this clonotype turned up a few times. A junction boundary mismatches the germline segment, possibly from a read error. The chain combines TRBV5-1 with TRBJ2-2, with no clear D. The CDR3 has 12 amino acids. Germline V gene data show CDR1 as SGHRS and CDR2 as YFSETQ. The chain's CDR3 is CASSLDRGELFF. The CDR3 nucleotides are TGTGCCAGCAGCCTCGATCGCGGGGAGCTGTTTTTT.

The chain employs TRBV20-1 and TRBJ1-1; D is perhaps TRBD1 (5 bases). The CDR3 sequence is 14 residues long. Germline V lookup: CDR1 DFQATT, CDR2 SNEGSKA (reference sequence). Trimming took 6 bases from V and 6 from J, leaving 20 bases between them. The CDR3 sequence: CSAPGGVENSEAFF. The DNA of the CDR3 is TGCAGTGCCCCCGGGGGGGTTGAGAATTCTGAAGCTTTCTTT.

The chain combines TRBV7-9 with TRBJ2-2; 7 positions match TRBD2. The V and J ends lost 5 bases and 0 bases, in that order; junction bases with no gene match: 9. Per germline, CDR1 SEHNR and CDR2 FQNEAQ (reference sequence). CDR3 length: 17 amino acids. The CDR3 DNA reads TGTGCCAGCAGCCCCCCTCTAGCGGCAGCGAACACCGGGGAGCTGTTTTTT. This gives the protein CASSPPLAAANTGELFF.